This record concerns one T cell receptor (beta chain) sequence. CDR1 and CDR2 (germline): MGHRA, YSYEKL. This CDR3 contains 15 residues. The V and J ends lost 4 bases and 0 bases respectively, with 10 bases between them. Original methodology: Estimation of nucleated cell counts was performed using reference gene primer amplification. Method: immunoSEQ multiplex PCR; TCRdb's copy keeps in-frame clones and lacks some. V, J and clone size are those of that table, while D and trimming were read from the DNA. The sample includes under 200,000 clones, roughly 84% of them seen just once. The data originate from a study of blood T cell repertoires in COVID-19. Study-wide context: Italy, Spain and the United States were the sources of the convalescent and acute COVID-19 samples. Sample material is recorded as cDNA or gDNA derived from T cells, B-cell-depleted T cells, or PBMCs.

V and J are TRBV4-1 and TRBJ1-5; D is possibly TRBD1 (6 bases). The receptor was isolated from an elderly woman with acute or convalescent COVID-19. Source material: peripheral blood. The CDR3 DNA reads as TGCGCCAGCAGCCGCACAGGGTTTAGCAATCAGCCCCAGCATTTT. Its protein is CASSRTGFSNQPQHF.